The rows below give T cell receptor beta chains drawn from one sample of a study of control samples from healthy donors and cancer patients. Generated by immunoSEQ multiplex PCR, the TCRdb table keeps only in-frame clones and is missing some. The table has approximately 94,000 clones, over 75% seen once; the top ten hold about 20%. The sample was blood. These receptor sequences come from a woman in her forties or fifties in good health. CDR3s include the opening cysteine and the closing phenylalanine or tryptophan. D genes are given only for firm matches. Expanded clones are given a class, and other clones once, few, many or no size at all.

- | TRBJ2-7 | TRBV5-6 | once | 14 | CASSLYDKAYEQYF | TGTGCCAGCAGCTTGTATGACAAAGCCTACGAGCAGTACTTC
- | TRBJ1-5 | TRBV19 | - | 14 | CASTRDILNQPQHF | TGTGCCAGTACCAGGGACATATTAAATCAGCCCCAGCATTTT
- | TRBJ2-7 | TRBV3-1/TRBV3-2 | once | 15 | CASSQRGTKGVEQYF | TGTGCCAGCAGCCAAAGGGGGACAAAAGGAGTCGAGCAGTACTTC
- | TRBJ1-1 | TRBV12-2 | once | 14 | CASRFTYVNTEAFF | TGTGCAAGTCGCTTCACCTACGTGAACACTGAAGCTTTCTTT
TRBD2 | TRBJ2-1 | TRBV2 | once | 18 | CASSREDPGLAGTNEQFF | TGTGCCAGCAGTCGAGAAGATCCGGGACTAGCGGGGACCAATGAGCAGTTCTTC
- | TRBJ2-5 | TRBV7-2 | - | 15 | CASSLVWDSQETQYF | TGTGCCAGCAGCTTAGTGTGGGACTCCCAAGAGACCCAGTACTTC
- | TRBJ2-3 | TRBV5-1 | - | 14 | CASFVQTSTDTQYF | TGCGCCAGCTTCGTCCAGACTAGCACAGATACGCAGTATTTT
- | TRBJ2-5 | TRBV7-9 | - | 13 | CASSLAGLETQYF | TGTGCCAGCAGCTTAGCAGGGCTGGAGACCCAGTACTTC
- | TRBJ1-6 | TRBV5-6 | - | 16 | CASSLVGSSYNSPLHF | TGTGCCAGCAGCTTGGTCGGGAGCTCCTATAATTCACCCCTCCACTTT
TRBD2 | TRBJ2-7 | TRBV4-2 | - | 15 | CASSQDLAGGYEQYF | TGTGCCAGCAGCCAAGATTTGGCGGGGGGTTACGAGCAGTACTTC
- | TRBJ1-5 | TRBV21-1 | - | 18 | CASYQAGPGQGDNQPQHF | TGTGCCAGCTACCAAGCGGGTCCGGGACAGGGGGACAATCAGCCCCAGCATTTT
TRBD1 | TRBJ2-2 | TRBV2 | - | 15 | CASTNRGRSTGELFF | TGTGCCAGCACCAACAGGGGGCGCAGCACCGGGGAGCTGTTTTTT
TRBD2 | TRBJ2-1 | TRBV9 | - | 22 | CASSAQSSPGLAVLSRRNEQFF | TGTGCCAGCAGCGCCCAAAGTTCACCGGGACTAGCGGTTTTAAGTCGGCGTAATGAGCAGTTCTTC
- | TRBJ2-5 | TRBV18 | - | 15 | CASSPHSGVGETQYF | TGTGCCAGCTCACCACACTCAGGGGTGGGAGAGACCCAGTACTTC
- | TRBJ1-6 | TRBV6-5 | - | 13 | CASHRTANSPLHF | TGTGCCAGCCACCGGACAGCTAATTCACCCCTCCACTTT
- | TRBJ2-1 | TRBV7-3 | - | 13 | CASSLLREGEQFF | TGTGCCAGCAGCCTACTACGGGAAGGTGAGCAGTTCTTC
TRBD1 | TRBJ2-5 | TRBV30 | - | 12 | CAWQDRGETQYF | TGTGCCTGGCAAGACAGGGGAGAGACCCAGTACTTC
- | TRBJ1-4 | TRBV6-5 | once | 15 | CASRKEGGFVEKLFF | TGTGCCAGCAGGAAGGAAGGGGGTTTCGTAGAAAAACTGTTTTTT
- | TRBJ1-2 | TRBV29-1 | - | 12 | CSVELGSYGYTF | TGCAGCGTTGAACTGGGGAGCTATGGCTACACCTTC
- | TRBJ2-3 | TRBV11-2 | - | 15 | CASSLDLWSSDTQYF | TGTGCCAGCAGCTTAGATCTATGGAGTTCGGATACGCAGTATTTT
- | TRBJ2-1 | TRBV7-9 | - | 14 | CASTYGQGGGEQFF | TGTGCCAGCACCTACGGGCAGGGGGGCGGTGAGCAGTTCTTC
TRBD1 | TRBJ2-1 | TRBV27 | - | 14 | CASSSQGAVDEQFF | TGTGCCAGCAGTTCACAGGGGGCGGTGGATGAGCAGTTCTTC
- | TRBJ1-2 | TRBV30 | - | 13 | CAWSEQGLGGYTF | TGTGCCTGGAGCGAACAGGGTTTGGGTGGCTACACCTTC
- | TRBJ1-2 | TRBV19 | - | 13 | CASSIDAIGGYTF | TGTGCCAGTAGTATAGATGCCATTGGTGGCTACACCTTC
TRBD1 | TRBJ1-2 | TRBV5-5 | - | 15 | CASSPQGGGSYGYTF | TGTGCCAGCAGCCCCCAAGGGGGCGGAAGCTATGGCTACACCTTC
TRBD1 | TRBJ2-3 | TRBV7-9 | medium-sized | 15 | CASSLRQGSTDTQYF | TGTGCCAGCAGCCTCAGACAGGGGAGCACAGATACGCAGTATTTT